Listed below are T cell receptor beta chains from one sample, sequenced in a study of T-cell reconstitution after alpha-beta-depleted transplantation in children. TCRdb called the PCR reads again in MiXCR, with one record for every CDR3 protein. This table has 420,000 or so distinct CDR3 sequences, approximately 10% appearing once. The sample consisted of PBMCs from the stem cell graft donor, taken from the stem cell graft. Receptor source: a human donor who donated a stem cell graft to a child with acute myeloid leukemia. CDR3s include the opening cysteine and the closing phenylalanine or tryptophan. The order of the fields is D gene, clone size, V gene, J gene, CDR3 DNA, CDR3 protein. The D gene is left open where the match is weak. The size of a clone is reported for some rows only, either as once, few or many, or as a class for expanded clones.

NA,few,TRBV5-6,TRBJ2-1,TGTGCCAGCAGCGAAATTAACAGGGCGAGCTCCTACAATGAGCAGTTCTTC,CASSEINRASSYNEQFF
TRBD1,NA,TRBV7-8,TRBJ1-4,TGTGCCAGCAGCTTAGCCCCGACAGGGGGGTGGGAAAAACTGTTTTTT,CASSLAPTGGWEKLFF
TRBD1,many,TRBV12-3/TRBV12-4,TRBJ2-3,TGTGCCAGCAGTTTAGTGGGACAGGGCACAGATACGCAGTATTTT,CASSLVGQGTDTQYF
NA,many,TRBV12-3/TRBV12-4,TRBJ2-5,TGTGCCAGCAGGGGGGGCCAATTTGGGCAAGAGACCCAGTACTTC,CASRGGQFGQETQYF
TRBD2,NA,TRBV20-1,TRBJ2-3,TGCAGTGCCCGTCTAGCTAGCGGAGAAGATACGCAGTATTTT,CSARLASGEDTQYF
NA,many,TRBV4-2,TRBJ1-5,TGTGCCAGCAGCCAAGAGTTCGGTCAAAGCAATCAGCCCCAGCATTTT,CASSQEFGQSNQPQHF
NA,many,TRBV5-1,TRBJ2-2,TGCGCCAGCAGCTTGGTAGGGACAACCAACACCGGGGAGCTGTTTTTT,CASSLVGTTNTGELFF
TRBD1,NA,TRBV4-2,TRBJ2-5,TGTGCCAGCAGCCAGATTGGGACAGGGGGCTTGGAGACCCAGTACTTC,CASSQIGTGGLETQYF
TRBD2,NA,TRBV6-2/TRBV6-3,TRBJ2-5,TGTGCCAGCAGTTACTTGCGGGGGATCCAAGAGACCCAGTACTTC,CASSYLRGIQETQYF
TRBD2,NA,TRBV5-1,TRBJ2-7,TGCGCCAGCAGCTTGGGCCCCCGGACTAGCGGGAAGAGGTACGAGCACTACTTC,CASSLGPRTSGKRYEHYF
NA,few,TRBV7-2,TRBJ2-6,TGTGCCAGCAGCGTGGGAGGTCGGGCCGGGGCCAACGTCCTGACTTTC,CASSVGGRAGANVLTF
TRBD2,many,TRBV27,TRBJ2-3,TGTGCCAGCAGTTTGCTAGCGGGGGGGCCAGATACGCAGTATTTT,CASSLLAGGPDTQYF
NA,many,TRBV27,TRBJ1-1,TGTGCCAGCAGTTTAAGGGAGTCCCGAGGGGTCACTGAAGCTTTCTTT,CASSLRESRGVTEAFF
NA,few,TRBV7-3,TRBJ2-1,TGTGCCAGCAGCTTAATTCCCGGGGGCAATGAGCAGTTCTTC,CASSLIPGGNEQFF
NA,many,TRBV4-2,TRBJ2-7,TGTGCCAGCAGCCGCCCGGGACCGAGCTACGAGCAGTACTTC,CASSRPGPSYEQYF
NA,NA,TRBV6-1,TRBJ2-7,TGTGCCAGCATTGGGGGCGGGTACGAGCAGTACTTC,CASIGGGYEQYF
NA,NA,TRBV5-1,TRBJ1-1,TGCGCCAGCAGCCAAACAGGGATGAACACTGAAGCTTTCTTT,CASSQTGMNTEAFF
NA,NA,TRBV4-2,TRBJ2-7,TGTGCCAGCAGCCAAGATTTCCGGGGAACCTACGAGCAGTACTTC,CASSQDFRGTYEQYF
NA,few,TRBV5-6,TRBJ2-1,TGTGCCAGCAGCCGTCGGTTGGTCCCCTACAATGAGCAGTTCTTC,CASSRRLVPYNEQFF
NA,many,TRBV5-1,TRBJ2-2,TGCGCCAGCAGCTTGGAGGGGGGTGCGAACACCGGGGAGCTGTTTTTT,CASSLEGGANTGELFF
NA,NA,TRBV29-1,TRBJ2-1,TGCAGCGTTGAAGATCCGCAGGGATCCTACAATGAGCAGTTCTTC,CSVEDPQGSYNEQFF
TRBD1,NA,TRBV29-1,TRBJ1-1,TGCAGCGTTGACGACAGGGGCATGAACACTGAAGCTTTCTTT,CSVDDRGMNTEAFF
NA,many,TRBV4-2,TRBJ1-6,TGTGCCAGCAGCCAAGAAGGGGATAGCCTCCTCCACTTT,CASSQEGDSLLHF
NA,NA,TRBV6-5,TRBJ2-6,TGTGCCAGCAGTTATGGCTCTGGGGCCAACGTCCTGACTTTC,CASSYGSGANVLTF
NA,NA,TRBV19,TRBJ2-1,TGTGCCAGTAGTATTGGGTCTGATCACAATGAGCAGTTCTTC,CASSIGSDHNEQFF
TRBD1,few,TRBV5-1,TRBJ1-5,TGCGCCAGCAGCTTGTACGGACAGGGAAATCAGCCCCAGCATTTT,CASSLYGQGNQPQHF
NA,few,TRBV5-1,TRBJ2-1,TGCGCCAGCAGCTTGGTGACAGGAGTCAATGAGCAGTTCTTC,CASSLVTGVNEQFF
TRBD1,few,TRBV29-1,TRBJ2-3,TGCAGCGTTGAACCAGAAGCTAGACAGGGGCGGAGCACAGATACGCAGTATTTT,CSVEPEARQGRSTDTQYF
NA,NA,TRBV19,TRBJ2-1,TGTGCCAGTAGTATAGATTGGTACAATGAGCAGTTCTTC,CASSIDWYNEQFF
NA,few,TRBV11-2,TRBJ2-3,TGTGCCAGCAGCTTAGGTCATGGCCCCACAGATACGCAGTATTTT,CASSLGHGPTDTQYF
TRBD1,NA,TRBV9,TRBJ1-1,TGTGCCAGCAGCGAGGGACAGGGGGCTTTCACTGAAGCTTTCTTT,CASSEGQGAFTEAFF
NA,many,TRBV5-5,TRBJ2-7,TGTGCCAGCAGCGTTCAGGGGATGGAGCAGTACTTC,CASSVQGMEQYF
TRBD1,NA,TRBV29-1,TRBJ1-4,TGCAGCGTCGCCGAACCGGGACAGGCAGAAAAACTGTTTTTT,CSVAEPGQAEKLFF
NA,few,TRBV20-1,TRBJ1-4,TGCAGTGCGCTAGATGAAAAACTGTTTTTT,CSALDEKLFF
TRBD2,many,TRBV5-1,TRBJ2-1,TGCGCCAGCGGACCGGGGGGGGAGCAGTTCTTC,CASGPGGEQFF
TRBD1,many,TRBV7-9,TRBJ1-1,TGTGCCAGCAGCCTGGACAGGGGGATGGCTGAAGCTTTCTTT,CASSLDRGMAEAFF